Listed here is a single TCR beta chain. The junction does not match germline at one end; this may be a read error. This entry belongs to a study of tumor-infiltrating lymphocytes in primary liver carcinoma. Both RNA and DNA were isolated together from about 19-30 mg of bulk tissue that had not been sorted. Per tumor, sampling covered five separate regions. Starting from approximately 470 ng of total RNA, TCR beta cDNA was produced with a primer in the constant region. ARM-PCR, slightly modified, supplied the TCR beta libraries through three nested multiplex PCR rounds. TCRdb re-called the multiplex PCR reads with MiXCR, one entry per CDR3 protein. The table lists tens of thousands of distinct CDR3 sequences, about three quarters of them singletons, with roughly 24% in the top ten. The origin of this receptor is a middle-aged man with primary liver carcinoma and hepatitis B virus infection. Specimen: liver tumor tissue from sampling region 3. Sample subset: tumor region T3, left-lateral pole.

Here the CDR3 reads CSVEDPSMADTRYF. CDR3 coding DNA: TGCAGCGTTGAAGACCCCTCTATGGCAGATACGCGGTATTTT. The V and J genes are TRBV29-1 and TRBJ2-3; D not certain. There are 14 residues in the CDR3. The germline V gene encodes CDR1 SQVTM and CDR2 ANQGSEA.